Listed here are 28 T cell receptor beta chains from one sample, sequenced in a study of cytomegalovirus exposure and HLA in healthy donors. PCR employed 60 Vbeta and 13 Jbeta primers. Sequenced by immunoSEQ multiplex PCR; TCRdb stores in-frame clones only, minus some. This table has over 50,000 clones, 65% to 80% appearing once. Sequenced input: PBMCs. The receptors originated from a man aged 35 to 55 in good health and CMV-seropositive.

The CDR3 DNA is TGTGCCACCAGCAGAGAACGGGACAGGGGTAACATTCAGTACTTC. Protein: CATSRERDRGNIQYF. This rearrangement joins TRBV15 to TRBJ2-4; 10 bases match TRBD1. Per germline, CDR1 LNHNV and CDR2 YYDKDF (reference sequence). V shed 0 bases, J shed 7 bases, and the junction held 3 bases outside the gene matches. This CDR3 is built from 15 residues.

V and J are TRBV7-2 and TRBJ2-3; tentatively, D is TRBD2 (7 bases). V gave up 0 bases and J gave up 4 bases, with 11 bases separating them. This CDR3 comprises 15 residues. Per the germline V gene, CDR1 is SGHTA and CDR2 is FQGNSA. Here the CDR3 DNA reads TGTGCCAGCAGCTTAGCGGGGGGGCGTTCAGATACGCAGTATTTT. This codes for CASSLAGGRSDTQYF.

The rearrangement uses TRBV25-1 and TRBJ1-1; TRBD1 is a possible D gene (6 bases). V was shortened by 4 bases and J by 4 bases, with 10 bases between the two germline ends. The CDR3 has 13 residues. Germline V gene data show CDR1 as MGHDK and CDR2 as SYGVNS. The CDR3, as DNA: TGTGCCAGCAGTGGCACAGGGCGCACTGAAGCTTTCTTT. Protein product: CASSGTGRTEAFF.

The sample holds a few counts of this clone. This chain joins TRBV15 and TRBJ1-2; 7 nucleotides match TRBD1. Germline CDR1 LNHNV, CDR2 YYDKDF (reference sequence). CDR3 length equals 16 residues. The J segment lost 2 bases and the V segment lost 1 base, leaving 7 bases of the junction unmatched. The CDR3 region has the DNA TGTGCCACCAGCAGAGGGACAGGAGGCGTGAACTATGGCTACACCTTC. The encoded protein is CATSRGTGGVNYGYTF.

This clone is termed medium-sized. The chain uses TRBV10-3 and TRBJ1-1; 11 bases are a match to TRBD1. The CDR3 spans 14 residues. The V gene's germline CDR1 is ENHRY and CDR2 SYGVKD. V shed 2 bases and J 4 bases; nucleotides not matched to a gene: 0. The CDR3 bases are TGTGCCATCAGTGAGGGACAGGGGGCCACTGAAGCTTTCTTT. As protein: CAISEGQGATEAFF.

The chain employs TRBV2 and TRBJ1-2; weak D call: TRBD1 (5 bases). The ends were cut back, 8 bases at V and 0 bases at J, with 10 bases in the middle. CDR3 length: 13 amino acids. Germline V gene sequence: CDR1 SNHLY, CDR2 FYNNEI. As DNA, the CDR3 is TGTGCCAGCGGGGAGGGGACTAACTATGGCTACACCTTC. Its translation is CASGEGTNYGYTF.

This clone was detected a few times. This rearrangement joins TRBV19 to TRBJ1-5, with TRBD1 matching 7 bases. V lost 4 bases, J lost 7 bases, and 7 bases stayed unmatched. The CDR3 sequence is 14 residues long. CDR1 is LNHDA, CDR2 SQIVND, per germline (reference sequence). The CDR3 region has the DNA TGTGCCAGTAGTAGGGGCGACAGGGACCAGCCCCAGCATTTT. Its translation: CASSRGDRDQPQHF.

By sample fraction, this clone is medium-sized. This sequence joins TRBV5-5 and TRBJ2-3, with 13 bases matching TRBD2. The V gene's germline CDR1 is SGHKS and CDR2 YYEKEE (reference sequence). This CDR3 has 15 amino acids. With 7 bases clipped from V and 2 bases from J, the junction kept 4 bases outside the gene matches. CDR3 residues: CASPGLAGPTDTQYF. In nucleotides, the CDR3 is TGTGCCAGCCCGGGACTAGCGGGGCCCACAGATACGCAGTATTTT.

This chain links TRBV27 with TRBJ2-3; 13 nucleotides align to TRBD2. V was pared by 4 bases and J by 7 bases, with 8 bases of the junction left unmatched. Germline CDR1 reads MNHEY; CDR2 reads SMNVEV (reference sequence). The CDR3 extends over 16 amino acids. The CDR3 region is CASSSQLAGGPHTQYF. The CDR3 coding sequence is TGTGCCAGCAGTTCCCAACTAGCGGGGGGGCCCCATACGCAGTATTTT.

In this sample, this clone turned up a few times. This chain joins TRBV6-5 and TRBJ1-6, with 9 bases aligning to TRBD1. The V gene's germline CDR1 is MNHEY and CDR2 SVGAGI. This CDR3 has 15 residues. V was clipped by 3 bases and J by 10 bases; unmatched bases: 7. This CDR3 is CASSYSGTGTSPLHF. CDR3 nucleotides: TGTGCCAGCAGTTATTCCGGGACAGGGACGTCACCCCTCCACTTT.

V is TRBV7-2 and J is TRBJ2-7; D gene ambiguous. Trimming pared 1 base from V and 2 bases from J, leaving 15 bases between. The germline CDR1 and CDR2 sequences are SGHTA and FQGNSA. CDR3 length: 16 amino acids. The CDR3 DNA follows: TGTGCCAGCAGCTTAGGCTCGGTAACGACACCCTACGAGCAGTACTTC. Amino acid sequence: CASSLGSVTTPYEQYF.

This clone has only a few counts. This chain joins TRBV6-1 and TRBJ2-2, with TRBD2 matching over 8 bases. From germline, CDR1 is MNHNS and CDR2 SASEGT. Trimming removed 6 bases from V and 5 bases from J; junction bases left unmatched: 8. CDR3 size: 15 residues. The CDR3 nucleotides are TGTGCCAGCAGCACCCGGGGGGGCAGAACCGGGGAGCTGTTTTTT. Protein sequence: CASSTRGGRTGELFF.

This CDR3 is CASSLAGDRSYEQYF. CDR3 coding DNA: TGTGCCAGCAGCTTAGCTGGGGACAGATCCTACGAGCAGTACTTC. The genes are TRBV7-6 and TRBJ2-7; TRBD1 aligns across 7 bases. The CDR3 is 15 residues long. Germline V CDR1 and CDR2: SGHVS, FNYEAQ. V shed 0 bases, J shed 1 base, and the junction held 3 bases outside the gene matches. The variable domain in full, with the rest retrieved from reference TRBV7-6 and TRBJ2-7, is GAGVSQSPRYKVTKRGQDVALRCDPISGHVSLYWYRQALGQGPEFLTYFNYEAQQDKSGLPNDRFSAERPEGSISTLTIQRTEQRDSAMYRCASSLAGDRSYEQYFGPGTRLTVT.

This sequence joins TRBV18 and TRBJ2-1; 9 nucleotides agree with TRBD1. The germline V gene has CDR1 KGHSH and CDR2 LQKENI. The CDR3 length is 14 residues. The ends lost 2 bases at V and 4 bases at J; junction bases unmatched: 0. The CDR3 DNA is TGTGCCAGCTCACCAGGGACAGGGTACAATGAGCAGTTCTTC. Translated, it gives CASSPGTGYNEQFF.

The chain joins TRBV29-1 to TRBJ1-2, with TRBD1 matching 11 bases. The V and J ends lost 6 bases and 5 bases, in that order; junction bases with no gene match: 8. CDR1 is SQVTM and CDR2 is ANQGSEA in the germline V gene. This CDR3 is built from 14 residues. Here the CDR3 DNA reads TGCAGCGTCCTCCGGGACAGGGGGGTATATGGCTACACCTTC. This codes for CSVLRDRGVYGYTF.

The chain carries TRBV4-1 and TRBJ1-2, with unresolved D. The CDR3 is made up of 14 amino acids. Per germline, CDR1 MGHRA and CDR2 YSYEKL. The V end was cut by 4 bases, the J end by 7 bases, with 16 bases between. Here the CDR3 reads CASSLPATPSGYTF. The DNA for the CDR3 is TGCGCCAGCAGCCTTCCGGCAACTCCTAGTGGCTACACCTTC.

The gene calls are TRBV18 and TRBJ1-1; 9 bases align to TRBD1. This CDR3 spans 16 amino acids. V trimming: 4 bases; J trimming: 1 base; junction bases outside the gene matches: 7. In germline, CDR1 is KGHSH, CDR2 LQKENI. CDR3: CASSQLAGQGNTEAFF. The CDR3 nucleotides read TGTGCCAGCTCACAACTCGCGGGACAGGGGAACACTGAAGCTTTCTTT.

This chain connects TRBV10-3 to TRBJ2-7; TRBD1 is a possible D gene (5 bases). Trimming left V 6 bases short and J 0 bases short, with 12 bases between. The CDR3 totals 14 residues. Germline V gene sequence: CDR1 ENHRY, CDR2 SYGVKD. CDR3 in DNA: TGTGCCATCAGCTCAACAGGTTTCTCCTACGAGCAGTACTTC. It translates to CAISSTGFSYEQYF.

This chain joins TRBV4-3 and TRBJ2-1, with a weak D call TRBD2 (5 bases). The length of the CDR3 is 12 residues. V shed 2 bases and J shed 8 bases, with 7 bases lying between them. The germline V gene has CDR1 LGHNA and CDR2 YSLEER. CDR3 protein: CASSQNSDEQFF. The CDR3 coding sequence is TGCGCCAGCAGCCAAAATAGCGATGAGCAGTTCTTC.

The chain uses TRBV5-1 and TRBJ2-4; possibly TRBD2 for D (5 bases). Looked up from germline, CDR1 is SGHRS and CDR2 is YFSETQ. The V end lost 0 bases, the J end lost 4 bases, and 11 bases lay between the germline ends. This CDR3 is 15 amino acids long. The CDR3 sequence: CASSLVVAGKNIQYF. DNA of the CDR3: TGCGCCAGCAGCTTGGTGGTTGCGGGTAAAAACATTCAGTACTTC. The whole variable domain, remainder taken from reference TRBV5-1 and TRBJ2-4, is KAGVTQTPRYLIKTRGQQVTLSCSPISGHRSVSWYQQTPGQGLQFLFEYFSETQRNKGNFPGRFSGRQFSNSRSEMNVSTLELGDSALYLCASSLVVAGKNIQYFGAGTRLSVL.

V and J are TRBV4-1 and TRBJ1-2; D is unresolved. V lost 0 bases and J lost 4, with 12 bases in between. CDR1 is MGHRA, CDR2 YSYEKL, per germline. CDR3 length equals 15 residues. The DNA of the CDR3 is TGCGCCAGCAGCCAAGATTTGTCTTCCTTCTATGGCTACACCTTC. Residues: CASSQDLSSFYGYTF.

This chain joins TRBV4-3 and TRBJ2-7; maybe TRBD1 (6 bases). Germline V gene lookup returns CDR1 LGHNA and CDR2 YSLEER. V lost 0 bases and J lost 0, with 12 bases in between. This CDR3 is built from 16 residues. In DNA, the CDR3 is TGCGCCAGCAGCCAAGATGTGAGGGGGAGCTCCTACGAGCAGTACTTC. Its protein product is CASSQDVRGSSYEQYF.

This chain joins TRBV4-2 and TRBJ2-1; TRBD2 might be the D (6 bases). Per the germline V gene, CDR1 is LGHNA and CDR2 is YNFKEQ. Trimming stripped 4 bases from V and 5 bases from J, with 21 bases between. This CDR3 region has 17 residues. The CDR3 coding sequence is TGTGCCAGCAGCCCCCAACCCCCCGGGACTGGTAACAATGAGCAGTTCTTC. Protein product: CASSPQPPGTGNNEQFF.

The chain employs TRBV5-1 and TRBJ1-5; D ambiguous. The ends were cut back, 2 bases at V and 7 bases at J, with 10 bases in the middle. The germline V gene encodes CDR1 SGHRS and CDR2 YFSETQ. The length of the CDR3 is 13 residues. The CDR3: CASSLTGDQPQHF. CDR3 nucleotide sequence: TGCGCCAGCAGCTTAACGGGAGACCAGCCCCAGCATTTT. Using reference TRBV5-1 and TRBJ1-5 for the parts outside the CDR3, the full variable domain is KAGVTQTPRYLIKTRGQQVTLSCSPISGHRSVSWYQQTPGQGLQFLFEYFSETQRNKGNFPGRFSGRQFSNSRSEMNVSTLELGDSALYLCASSLTGDQPQHFGDGTRLSIL.

This sequence joins TRBV5-6 and TRBJ2-7; 9 bases fit TRBD1. The CDR3 runs 15 residues. V lost 4 bases to trimming and J lost 5 bases; unmatched junction nucleotides: 10. Germline CDR1 is SGHDT and CDR2 is YYEEEE. The CDR3 coding sequence is TGTGCCAGCAGCCTCACCGGGACAGGGTACCACGAGCAGTACTTC. It translates to CASSLTGTGYHEQYF.

This sequence joins TRBV27 and TRBJ2-5; D might be TRBD2 (5 bases). Trimming removed 0 bases from V and 0 bases from J, with 11 bases in between. The V gene's germline CDR1 is MNHEY and CDR2 SMNVEV (reference sequence). This CDR3 is 16 amino acids long. The CDR3 spells CASSLSIGGYQETQYF. The CDR3 bases are TGTGCCAGCAGTTTATCGATAGGCGGGTACCAAGAGACCCAGTACTTC.

This clone was recorded a few times. Here the CDR3 DNA reads TGTGCCAGCAGCGCCCCGGGACAGGGGGTTTTCTCGCCCTTGAGCACTGAAGCTTTCTTT. It codes for CASSAPGQGVFSPLSTEAFF. The V gene is TRBV11-3, the J gene TRBJ1-1, with TRBD1 matching over 11 bases. The V and J ends lost 5 bases and 4 bases, in that order; junction bases with no gene match: 21. Germline assignment: CDR1 SGHNT and CDR2 YENEEA. The CDR3 runs 20 residues.

In its sample, this clone was seen a few times. The CDR3 here is CASSQGQGYGYTF. The CDR3, as DNA: TGTGCCAGCAGCCAGGGACAGGGTTATGGCTACACCTTC. The chain links TRBV11-2 to TRBJ1-2; 9 nucleotides align to TRBD1. V shed 5 bases, J shed 5 bases, and the junction held 3 bases outside the gene matches. The CDR3 is made up of 13 amino acids. Germline-derived CDR1 and CDR2 are SGHAT and FQNNGV.